This T cell receptor (beta chain) was sequenced for a study of spatial heterogeneity in lung cancer (dated by TCRdb to the late 2010s). Regarding the study in general: Beta-chain transcripts were consistently detected in greater numbers than alpha-chain transcripts, which likely reflects a higher abundance of beta-chain transcripts. The study linked features of the TCR repertoire to counts of nonsynonymous mutations, which were determined by whole-exome sequencing of tumor tissue. In non-small cell lung cancer, the study quantitatively compared TCR alpha and beta repertoires across several tumor regions, matched nontumor lung, and blood. In the raw uncorrected reads, each unique combination of TCR and UMI appeared more than ten times on average. At surgery, both alpha and beta chains were TCR-sequenced in about 200 tumor regions, roughly 64 matched nontumor lung samples and some 58 PBMC samples. General findings and caveats noted by the study authors: Confirming at a functional level the hypothesis that regional TCRs recognize regional mutations was considered to require additional single-cell paired TCR alpha and beta sequencing.

Receptors were amplified or captured by 5' RACE. Instrument used: NextSeq 500. The TCR library protocol attached a unique molecular identifier to each TCR cDNA molecule to allow correction of PCR and sequencing errors. Per the authors' processing: TCR identification, UMI-based error correction and CDR3 extraction were all carried out with Decombinator tools. Expanded TCRs were defined as those above a frequency of 2 per 1,000, corresponding to the top 1% of the tumor frequency distribution. Rényi diversity was computed with the R vegan package after subsampling each repertoire 100 times to 5,000 TCRs. CDR3 similarity networks were built from amino acid triplet string-kernel similarity, connecting CDR3s with pairwise similarity above 0.82. The public reads were reanalyzed by TCRdb: fastp trimming at Q25, MiXCR alignment, in-frame beta chains only. Rows matching on CDR3 protein sequence are summarized as one entry with the most common DNA and genes. The V and J calls and clone size are TCRdb's, not the authors'. The sample table records 11,000 or so distinct CDR3 sequences; approximately 4% of these occur just once. The top ten hold more than 6.5% of the sample.

The time point label, read with the paper, signifies: sample taken at primary tumor resection. For TCR sequencing, whole RNA was extracted from tumor and nontumor lung tissue, or from cryopreserved PBMC samples, and no cell sorting was done. The donors were 65 to 85 patients from the lung TRACERx cohort who had early-stage, untreated non-small cell lung cancer. Only patients with enough RNA available from two or more tumor regions were chosen for TCR sequencing. A lung pathologist reviewed the tumor and adjacent nontumor lung specimens before the specimens were selected. This clonotype registers as medium-sized (0.01 to 0.1%) within its sample. It lacks a known antigen. Base qualities were left out, and no much larger clone turns up one base away. For a library built for alpha chains, this beta chain is a stray read; little rests on its size. The receptor's source is a male donor with early-stage non-small cell lung cancer. This specimen consisted of normal lung tissue next to the tumor, obtained at surgery.

The CDR3 here reads CASSLAGSGNTIYF. In nucleotide form, the sequence is TGCGCCAGCAGCTTGGCAGGGTCGGGAAACACCATATATTTT. Here the chain combines TRBV5-1 and TRBJ1-3, with TRBD1 as a weak D call on 5 bases. Via the germline V gene, CDR1 is SGHRS and CDR2 YFSETQ. Trimming removed 0 bases from V and 4 bases from J, leaving 8 bases between the germline ends. The CDR3 goes from the cysteine to the phenylalanine over 14 residues. Just the 42-base CDR3 DNA is kept, in frame starting at base 1.